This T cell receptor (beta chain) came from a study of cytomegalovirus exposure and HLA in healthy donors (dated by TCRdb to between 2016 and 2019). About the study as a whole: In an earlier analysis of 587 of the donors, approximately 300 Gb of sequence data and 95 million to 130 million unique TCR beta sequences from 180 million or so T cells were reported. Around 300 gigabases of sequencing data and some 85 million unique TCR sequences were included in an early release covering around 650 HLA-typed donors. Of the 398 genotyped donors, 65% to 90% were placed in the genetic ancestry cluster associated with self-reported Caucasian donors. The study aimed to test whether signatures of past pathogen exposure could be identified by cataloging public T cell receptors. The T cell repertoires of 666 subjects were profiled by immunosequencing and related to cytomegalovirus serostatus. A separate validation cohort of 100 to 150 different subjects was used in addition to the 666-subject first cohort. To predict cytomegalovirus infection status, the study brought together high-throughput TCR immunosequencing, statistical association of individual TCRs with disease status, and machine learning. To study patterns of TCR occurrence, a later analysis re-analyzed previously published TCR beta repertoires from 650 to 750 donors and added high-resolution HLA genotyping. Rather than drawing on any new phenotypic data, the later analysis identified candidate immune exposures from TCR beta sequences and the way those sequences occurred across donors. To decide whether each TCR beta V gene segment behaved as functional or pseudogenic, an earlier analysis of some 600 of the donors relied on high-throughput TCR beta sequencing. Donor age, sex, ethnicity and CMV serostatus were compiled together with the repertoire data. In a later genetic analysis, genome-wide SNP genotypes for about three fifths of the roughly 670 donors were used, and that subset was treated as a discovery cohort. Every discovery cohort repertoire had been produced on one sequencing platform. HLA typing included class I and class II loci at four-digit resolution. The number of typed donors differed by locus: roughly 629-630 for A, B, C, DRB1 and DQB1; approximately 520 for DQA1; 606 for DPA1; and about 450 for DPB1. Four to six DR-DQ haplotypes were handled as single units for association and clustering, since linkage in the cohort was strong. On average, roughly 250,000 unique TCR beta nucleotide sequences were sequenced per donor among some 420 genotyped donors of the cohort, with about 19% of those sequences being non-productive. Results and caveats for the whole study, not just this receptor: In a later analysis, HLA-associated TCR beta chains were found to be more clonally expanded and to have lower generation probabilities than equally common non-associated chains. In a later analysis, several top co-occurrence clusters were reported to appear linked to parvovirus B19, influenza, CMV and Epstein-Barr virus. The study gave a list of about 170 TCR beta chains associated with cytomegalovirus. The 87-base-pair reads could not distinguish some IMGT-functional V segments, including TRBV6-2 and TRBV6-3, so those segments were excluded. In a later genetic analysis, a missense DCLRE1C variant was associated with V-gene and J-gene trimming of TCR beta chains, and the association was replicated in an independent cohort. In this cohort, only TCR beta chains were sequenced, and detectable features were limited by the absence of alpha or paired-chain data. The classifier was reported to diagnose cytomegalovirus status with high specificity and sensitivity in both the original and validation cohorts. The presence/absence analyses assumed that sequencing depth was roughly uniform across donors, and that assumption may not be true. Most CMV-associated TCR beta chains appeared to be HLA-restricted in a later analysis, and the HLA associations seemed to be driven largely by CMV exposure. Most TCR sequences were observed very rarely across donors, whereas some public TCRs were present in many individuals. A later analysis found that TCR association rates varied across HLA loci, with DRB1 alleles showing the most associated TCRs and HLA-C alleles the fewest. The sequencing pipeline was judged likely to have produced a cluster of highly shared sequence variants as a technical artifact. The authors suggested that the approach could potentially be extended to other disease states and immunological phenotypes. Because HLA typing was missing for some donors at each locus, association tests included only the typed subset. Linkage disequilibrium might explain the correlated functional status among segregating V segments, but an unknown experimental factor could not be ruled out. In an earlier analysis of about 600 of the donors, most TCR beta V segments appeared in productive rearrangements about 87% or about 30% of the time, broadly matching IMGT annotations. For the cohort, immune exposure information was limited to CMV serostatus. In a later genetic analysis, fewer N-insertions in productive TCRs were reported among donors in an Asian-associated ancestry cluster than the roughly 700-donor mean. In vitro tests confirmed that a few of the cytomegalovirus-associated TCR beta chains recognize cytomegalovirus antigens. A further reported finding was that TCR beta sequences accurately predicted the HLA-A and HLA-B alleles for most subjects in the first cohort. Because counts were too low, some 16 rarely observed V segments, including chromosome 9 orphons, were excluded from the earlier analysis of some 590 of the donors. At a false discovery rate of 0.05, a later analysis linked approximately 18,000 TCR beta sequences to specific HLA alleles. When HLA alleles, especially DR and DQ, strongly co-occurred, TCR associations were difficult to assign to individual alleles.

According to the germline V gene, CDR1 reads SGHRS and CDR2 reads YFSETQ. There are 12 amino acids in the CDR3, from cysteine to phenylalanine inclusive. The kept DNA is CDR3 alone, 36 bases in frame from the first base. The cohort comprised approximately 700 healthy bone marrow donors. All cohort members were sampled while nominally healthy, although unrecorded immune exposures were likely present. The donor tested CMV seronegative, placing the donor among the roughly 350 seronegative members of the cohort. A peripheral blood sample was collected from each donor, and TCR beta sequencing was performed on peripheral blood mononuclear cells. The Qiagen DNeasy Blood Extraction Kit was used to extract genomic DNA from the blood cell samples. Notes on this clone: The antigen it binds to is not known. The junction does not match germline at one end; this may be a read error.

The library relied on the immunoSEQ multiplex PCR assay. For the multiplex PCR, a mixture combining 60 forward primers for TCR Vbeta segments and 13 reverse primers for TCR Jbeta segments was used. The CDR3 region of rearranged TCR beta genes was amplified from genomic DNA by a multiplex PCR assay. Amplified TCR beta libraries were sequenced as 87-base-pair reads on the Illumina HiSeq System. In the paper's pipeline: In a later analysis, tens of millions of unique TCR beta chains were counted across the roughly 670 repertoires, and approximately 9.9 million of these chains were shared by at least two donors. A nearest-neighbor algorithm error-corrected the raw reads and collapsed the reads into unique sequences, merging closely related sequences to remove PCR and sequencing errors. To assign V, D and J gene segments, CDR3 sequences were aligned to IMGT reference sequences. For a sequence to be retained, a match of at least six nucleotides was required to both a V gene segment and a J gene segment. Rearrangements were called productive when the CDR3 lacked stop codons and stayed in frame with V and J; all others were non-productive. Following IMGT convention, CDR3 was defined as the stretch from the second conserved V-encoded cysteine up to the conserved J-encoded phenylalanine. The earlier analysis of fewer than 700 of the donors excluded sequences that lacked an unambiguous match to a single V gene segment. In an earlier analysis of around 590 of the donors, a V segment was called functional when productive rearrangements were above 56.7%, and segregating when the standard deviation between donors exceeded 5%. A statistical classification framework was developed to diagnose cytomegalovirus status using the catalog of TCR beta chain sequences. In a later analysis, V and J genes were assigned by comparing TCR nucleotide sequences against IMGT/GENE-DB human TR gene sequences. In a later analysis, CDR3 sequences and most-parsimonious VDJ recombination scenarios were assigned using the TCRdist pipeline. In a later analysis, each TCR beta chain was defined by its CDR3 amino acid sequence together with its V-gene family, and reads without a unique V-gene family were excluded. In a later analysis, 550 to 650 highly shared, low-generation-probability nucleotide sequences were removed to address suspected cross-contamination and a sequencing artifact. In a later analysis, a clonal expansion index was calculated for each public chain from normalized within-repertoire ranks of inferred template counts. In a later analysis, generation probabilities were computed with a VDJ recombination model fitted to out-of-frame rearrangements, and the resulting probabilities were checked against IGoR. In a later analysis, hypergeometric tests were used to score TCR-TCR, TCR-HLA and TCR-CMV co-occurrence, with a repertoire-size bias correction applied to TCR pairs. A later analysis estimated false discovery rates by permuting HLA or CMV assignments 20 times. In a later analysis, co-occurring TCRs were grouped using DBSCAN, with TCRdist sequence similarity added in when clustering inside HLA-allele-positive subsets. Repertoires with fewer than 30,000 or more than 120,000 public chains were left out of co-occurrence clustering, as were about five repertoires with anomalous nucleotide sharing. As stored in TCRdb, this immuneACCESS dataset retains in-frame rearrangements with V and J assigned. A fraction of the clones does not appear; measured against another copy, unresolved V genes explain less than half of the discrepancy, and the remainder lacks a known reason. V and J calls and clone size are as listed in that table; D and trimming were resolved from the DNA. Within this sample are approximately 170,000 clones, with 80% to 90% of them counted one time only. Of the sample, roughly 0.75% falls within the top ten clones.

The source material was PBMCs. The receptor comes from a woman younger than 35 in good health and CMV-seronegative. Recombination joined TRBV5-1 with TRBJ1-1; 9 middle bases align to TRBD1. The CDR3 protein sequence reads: CASRLTGGEAFF. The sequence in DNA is TGTGCCAGCAGGTTGACAGGGGGTGAAGCTTTCTTT.